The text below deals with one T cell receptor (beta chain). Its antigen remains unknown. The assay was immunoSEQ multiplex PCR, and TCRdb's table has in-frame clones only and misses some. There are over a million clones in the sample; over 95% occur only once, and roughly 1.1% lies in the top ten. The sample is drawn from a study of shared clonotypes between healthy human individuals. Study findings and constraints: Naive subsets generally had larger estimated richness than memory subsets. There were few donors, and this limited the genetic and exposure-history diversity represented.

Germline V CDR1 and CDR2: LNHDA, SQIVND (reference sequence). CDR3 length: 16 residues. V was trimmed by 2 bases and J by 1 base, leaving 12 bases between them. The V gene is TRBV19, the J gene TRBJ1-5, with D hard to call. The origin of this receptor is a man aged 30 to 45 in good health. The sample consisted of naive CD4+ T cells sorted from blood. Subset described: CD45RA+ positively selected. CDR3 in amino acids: CASSISGSYSNQPQHF. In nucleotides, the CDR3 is TGTGCCAGTAGTATATCAGGATCGTACAGCAATCAGCCCCAGCATTTT. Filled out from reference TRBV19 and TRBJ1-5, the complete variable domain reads DGGITQSPKYLFRKEGQNVTLSCEQNLNHDAMYWYRQDPGQGLRLIYYSQIVNDFQKGDIAEGYSVSREKKESFPLTVTSAQKNPTAFYLCASSISGSYSNQPQHFGDGTRLSIL.